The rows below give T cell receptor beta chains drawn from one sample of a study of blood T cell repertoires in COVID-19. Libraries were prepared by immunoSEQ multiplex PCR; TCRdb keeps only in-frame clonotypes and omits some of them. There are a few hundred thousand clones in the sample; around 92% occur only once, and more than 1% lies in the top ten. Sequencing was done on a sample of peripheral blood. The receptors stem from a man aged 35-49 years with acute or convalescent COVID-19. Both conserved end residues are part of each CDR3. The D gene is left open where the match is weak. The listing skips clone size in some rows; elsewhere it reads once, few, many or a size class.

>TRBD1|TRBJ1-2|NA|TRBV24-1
CATLGTGVYYGYTF
TGTGCCACCCTCGGGACAGGGGTTTACTATGGCTACACCTTC
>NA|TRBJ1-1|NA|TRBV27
CASSVGGNTEAFF
TGTGCCAGCAGTGTAGGGGGGAACACTGAAGCTTTCTTT
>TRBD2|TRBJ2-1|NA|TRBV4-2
CASSLTGTSSRNEQFF
TGTGCCAGCAGCCTTACCGGGACTAGTTCCCGCAATGAGCAGTTCTTC
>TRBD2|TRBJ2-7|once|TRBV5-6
CASSTTSGVPYEQYF
TGTGCCAGCAGCACTACTAGCGGAGTTCCCTACGAGCAGTACTTC
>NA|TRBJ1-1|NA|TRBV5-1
CASRLTGTEAFF
TGCGCCAGCAGATTGACCGGGACTGAAGCTTTCTTT
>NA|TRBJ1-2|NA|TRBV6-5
CAIGQYYGYTF
TGTGCCATCGGACAGTACTATGGCTACACCTTC
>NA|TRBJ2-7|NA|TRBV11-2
CASSRSAEQYF
TGTGCCAGCAGCCGGTCTGCCGAGCAGTACTTC
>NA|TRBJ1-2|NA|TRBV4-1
CASSLHAARGGYTF
TGCGCCAGCAGCCTTCATGCAGCCCGCGGGGGCTACACCTTC
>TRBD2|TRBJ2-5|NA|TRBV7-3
CASSVLAGGRQETQYF
TGTGCCAGCAGCGTCCTAGCGGGAGGACGCCAAGAGACCCAGTACTTC
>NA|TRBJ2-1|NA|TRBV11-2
CASSWEASRRGFF
TGTGCCAGCAGCTGGGAAGCTAGCAGGAGGGGGTTCTTC
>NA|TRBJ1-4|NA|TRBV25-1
CASSASPTNEKLFF
TGTGCCAGCAGTGCCTCTCCAACTAATGAAAAACTGTTTTTT
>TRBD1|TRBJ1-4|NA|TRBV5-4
CASSFDRGPNEKLFF
TGTGCCAGCAGTTTCGACAGGGGGCCTAATGAAAAACTGTTTTTT
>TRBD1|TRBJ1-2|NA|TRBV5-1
CASSFTQGAYGYTF
TGCGCCAGCAGCTTCACACAGGGGGCCTATGGCTACACCTTC
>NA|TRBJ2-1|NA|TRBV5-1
CASSTASDSYNEQFF
TGCGCCAGCAGCACGGCTAGCGACTCCTACAATGAGCAGTTCTTC